The 5 T cell receptor beta chains given below trace back to one sample, sequenced in a study of CD8 T cells in ankylosing spondylitis. Each CDR3 protein gets one entry after TCRdb re-called the 5' RACE reads with MiXCR. In the table there are 150,000 to 200,000 distinct CDR3 sequences, roughly 13% of which are singletons. Material for sequencing was blood, either unsorted or a sorted T cell fraction (not recorded which). The receptors stem from a female donor with ankylosing spondylitis or in good health (not recorded which).

This clonotype has at least ten counts. The V and J genes are TRBV12-3 or TRBV12-4 and TRBJ2-6, with D perhaps TRBD1 (5 bases). CDR3 size: 15 residues. Trimming stripped 2 bases from V and 1 base from J, with 6 bases between. Here the CDR3 reads CASSLKGSGANVLTF. DNA for the CDR3: TGTGCCAGCAGTTTAAAGGGGTCTGGGGCCAACGTCCTGACTTTC.

This clonotype was recorded many times. The rearrangement links TRBV2 to TRBJ2-3; D gene unclear. V was cut by 7 bases and J by 5 bases, with 7 bases left in between. This CDR3 comprises 11 residues. CDR1 and CDR2 from the germline V gene are SNHLY and FYNNEI. CDR3 sequence (DNA): TGTGCCAGCACTCCCCGAGATACGCAGTATTTT. It yields the protein CASTPRDTQYF.

This clonotype has ten or more counts. CDR3 nucleotides: TGCAGCGATGCGGACGGGAACACTGAAGCTTTCTTT. Protein product: CSDADGNTEAFF. The V and J genes are TRBV29-1 and TRBJ1-1, with no clear D. V dropped 7 bases and J dropped 1 base, with 10 bases sitting between them. The CDR3 consists of 12 residues. Germline V gene sequence: CDR1 SQVTM, CDR2 ANQGSEA.

This clonotype was picked up many times. The genes are TRBV14 and TRBJ1-3; D might be TRBD1 (5 bases). V lost 4 bases, J lost 0 bases, and 7 bases lay in between. CDR3 length: 14 amino acids. Germline V gene sequence: CDR1 SGHDN, CDR2 FVKESK. The CDR3 DNA reads TGTGCCAGCAGCCTCGGACACTCTGGAAACACCATATATTTT. Its translation is CASSLGHSGNTIYF.

Ten or more counts support this clonotype. This sequence joins TRBV29-1 and TRBJ1-2; no definite D call. Trimming cost V 6 bases and J 1 base, with 9 bases left between them. This CDR3 spans 12 amino acids. Per the germline V gene, CDR1 is SQVTM and CDR2 is ANQGSEA. The CDR3 spells CSVYSINYGYTF. The CDR3 region has the DNA TGCAGCGTGTACAGCATTAACTATGGCTACACCTTC.